Listed below are T cell receptor beta chains from one sample, sequenced in a study of technical replicates of blood from a few donors. Profiled with immunoSEQ multiplex PCR; TCRdb holds only in-frame clones, not every one. This table holds just over 55,000 clones, 85% to 95% found once. Material: PBMCs. These receptors all stem from a human donor in good health. Some clones in this sample may be carry-over from other donors' samples. Each CDR3 is given with its conserved first and last residue. D genes are given only for firm matches. Size is omitted from some rows. Given values are once, few, many or a class for expanded clones.

J gene | clone size | D gene | V gene | CDR3 protein | CDR3 DNA
TRBJ1-5 | NA | NA | TRBV4-2 | CASSQDLRQPQHF | TGTGCCAGCAGCCAAGATTTGAGGCAGCCCCAGCATTTT
TRBJ1-2 | NA | NA | TRBV12-5 | CASGLSMGGYDGYTF | TGTGCTAGTGGTTTGTCCATGGGGGGGTATGATGGCTACACCTTC
TRBJ1-6 | NA | NA | TRBV18 | CASSRGSDNSPLHF | TGTGCCAGCTCGCGGGGGTCGGACAATTCACCCCTCCACTTT
TRBJ1-1 | NA | NA | TRBV4-3 | CASSQERGTNTEAFF | TGCGCCAGCAGCCAAGAACGGGGAACGAACACTGAAGCTTTCTTT
TRBJ1-1 | NA | NA | TRBV5-4 | CASSRQIGTEAFF | TGTGCCAGCAGCCGACAGATTGGTACTGAAGCTTTCTTT
TRBJ1-2 | NA | TRBD1 | TRBV25-1 | CASSEPGTASFYGYTF | TGTGCCAGCAGTGAACCCGGGACAGCTTCTTTCTATGGCTACACCTTC
TRBJ1-2 | few | NA | TRBV7-2 | CASSQAGLPDYGYTF | TGTGCCAGCAGCCAGGCTGGCTTACCCGACTATGGCTACACCTTC
TRBJ2-2 | NA | TRBD1 | TRBV6-1 | CASSRDRANTGELFF | TGTGCCAGCAGCAGGGACAGAGCGAACACCGGGGAGCTGTTTTTT
TRBJ1-5 | NA | TRBD1 | TRBV6-1 | CASSQDQGAHQPQHF | TGTGCCAGCAGTCAAGATCAGGGGGCCCATCAGCCCCAGCATTTT
TRBJ2-1 | NA | NA | TRBV18 | CASSPPTYNEQFF | TGTGCCAGCTCACCCCCCACCTACAATGAGCAGTTCTTC
TRBJ2-1 | once | NA | TRBV7-8 | CASSLRESGWGGNEQFF | TGTGCCAGCAGCTTAAGGGAGTCGGGGTGGGGAGGCAATGAGCAGTTCTTC
TRBJ1-2 | NA | NA | TRBV19 | CASNSGVRYGYTF | TGTGCCAGTAATTCAGGGGTGCGCTATGGCTACACCTTC
TRBJ2-1 | NA | NA | TRBV13 | CASSERGMSDNEQFF | TGTGCCAGCAGCGAACGAGGTATGAGCGACAATGAGCAGTTCTTC
TRBJ1-1 | NA | TRBD1 | TRBV9 | CASSAGGQGRTEAFF | TGTGCCAGCAGCGCCGGGGGACAGGGGAGGACTGAAGCTTTCTTT